A selection of T cell receptor beta chains follows, all from one sample in a study of patients and donors after allogeneic stem cell transplantation. TCRdb reprocessed the RT-PCR reads with MiXCR, giving one entry per CDR3 protein. The sample lists approximately 140,000 distinct CDR3 sequences; 37% were seen once. Material: blood, either unsorted or a sorted T cell fraction (not recorded which). These receptors were obtained from a human donor who was either an allogeneic HSCT recipient or a stem cell or donor lymphocyte infusion donor (not recorded which). It is not recorded whose cells these are; they may come from a transplant donor. Each CDR3 is given with its conserved first and last residue. The D gene is left open where the match is weak. Not every row has a clone size; where given, it reads once, few, many or a size class.

clone_size,cdr3_length,j_call,d_call,v_call,cdr3_aa,cdr3_nt
NA,12,TRBJ2-2,NA,TRBV9,CASSVMTGELFF,TGTGCCAGCAGTGTAATGACCGGGGAGCTGTTTTTT
NA,16,TRBJ1-5,TRBD1,TRBV6-1,CASRGLTGNSNQPQHF,TGTGCCAGCAGGGGACTGACAGGGAATAGCAATCAGCCCCAGCATTTT
few,14,TRBJ1-1,NA,TRBV5-5,CASSLTKGNTEAFF,TGTGCCAGCAGCTTGACCAAAGGGAACACTGAAGCTTTCTTT
NA,12,TRBJ2-3,NA,TRBV13,CASSSGRDTQYF,TGTGCCAGCAGCTCGGGACGAGATACGCAGTATTTT
NA,16,TRBJ1-3,NA,TRBV12-3/TRBV12-4,CASSLIGTAGRNTIYF,TGTGCCAGCAGTTTAATCGGAACGGCGGGACGAAACACCATATATTTT
NA,15,TRBJ2-4,NA,TRBV6-1,CASSETAGDPDIQYF,TGTGCCAGCAGTGAAACGGCAGGCGACCCGGACATTCAGTACTTC
NA,14,TRBJ1-4,NA,TRBV3-1,CASSQNRGNEKLFF,TGTGCCAGCAGCCAGAACCGGGGCAATGAAAAACTGTTTTTT
NA,14,TRBJ2-1,TRBD1,TRBV5-6,CASSPQGAYNEQFF,TGTGCCAGCAGCCCTCAGGGGGCCTACAATGAGCAGTTCTTT
NA,12,TRBJ1-4,NA,TRBV7-9,CASSSEAEKLFF,TGTGCCAGCAGCTCAGAAGCGGAAAAACTGTTTTTT
few,16,TRBJ1-1,NA,TRBV6-8,CASSYPRGRKSTEAFF,TGTGCCAGCAGTTATCCCCGGGGGCGTAAGTCCACTGAAGCTTTCTTT
once,16,TRBJ1-1,TRBD1,TRBV5-1,CASSWDRKQLSTEAFF,TGCGCCAGCAGCTGGGACAGGAAACAGCTGAGCACTGAAGCTTTCTTT
NA,13,TRBJ1-2,TRBD1,TRBV12-3/TRBV12-4,CASSFWTGDGYTF,TGTGCCAGCAGTTTTTGGACAGGGGATGGCTACACCTTC
few,15,TRBJ2-1,TRBD1,TRBV28,CASSTWTGGLPEQFF,TGTGCCAGCAGTACCTGGACAGGGGGTCTCCCTGAGCAGTTCTTC
NA,12,TRBJ1-1,NA,TRBV6-5,CASSPRGGKAFF,TGTGCCAGCAGTCCCCGGGGGGGGAAAGCTTTCTTT
few,13,TRBJ2-5,NA,TRBV12-3/TRBV12-4,CASSRDSQETQYF,TGTGCCAGCAGTCGCGACAGTCAAGAGACCCAGTACTTC
few,16,TRBJ1-2,NA,TRBV12-3/TRBV12-4,CASSFWFTKSTYGYTF,TGTGCCAGCAGTTTTTGGTTTACAAAATCTACCTATGGCTACACCTTC
NA,11,TRBJ2-1,NA,TRBV10-3,CASQDVREQFF,TGTGCCAGTCAGGACGTCCGGGAGCAGTTCTTC
NA,17,TRBJ2-2,TRBD2,TRBV4-3,CASSQTIVSGGTGELFF,TGCGCCAGCAGCCAAACTATCGTCAGCGGGGGGACCGGGGAGCTGTTTTTT
NA,14,TRBJ1-6,TRBD1,TRBV20-1,CSAGTGQEGSPLHF,TGCAGTGCTGGGACTGGACAGGAGGGTTCACCCCTCCACTTT
few,17,TRBJ2-5,TRBD1,TRBV13,CASSTWGTGVRQETQYF,TGTGCCAGCTCCACCTGGGGGACAGGCGTTAGACAAGAGACCCAGTACTTC
few,15,TRBJ1-6,NA,TRBV12-3/TRBV12-4,CASSLGYSHNSPLHF,TGTGCCAGCAGTTTAGGGTACAGCCATAATTCACCCCTCCACTTT
few,15,TRBJ1-4,NA,TRBV7-2,CASSPRRGLGEKLFF,TGTGCCAGCAGCCCCCGGCGGGGACTGGGGGAAAAACTGTTTTTT
NA,16,TRBJ1-1,TRBD1,TRBV5-1,CASSSGQGARGTEAFF,TGCGCCAGCAGCTCGGGACAGGGGGCGCGGGGGACTGAAGCTTTCTTT
NA,13,TRBJ2-7,NA,TRBV20-1,CSARDSRSYEQYF,TGCAGTGCTAGAGATAGTCGGAGCTACGAGCAGTACTTC
NA,15,TRBJ2-4,NA,TRBV15,CATSRDSSVKNIQYF,TGTGCCACCAGCAGAGATTCTAGCGTCAAAAACATTCAGTACTTC
few,15,TRBJ1-2,NA,TRBV14,CASSQEEAEGYGYTF,TGTGCCAGCAGCCAAGAAGAAGCAGAAGGCTATGGCTACACCTTC
NA,15,TRBJ1-1,TRBD1,TRBV15,CATSGDRGMNTEAFF,TGTGCCACCAGCGGGGACAGGGGGATGAACACTGAAGCTTTCTTT
few,13,TRBJ1-2,TRBD1,TRBV7-3,CASRSDRGNGYTF,TGTGCCAGCAGATCGGACAGGGGGAATGGCTACACCTTC
NA,13,TRBJ1-5,NA,TRBV15,CATTRAGYQPQHF,TGTGCCACCACTAGGGCAGGGTACCAGCCCCAGCATTTT
few,14,TRBJ2-3,NA,TRBV7-3,CASSLDGAEDTQYF,TGTGCCAGCAGCTTAGACGGGGCCGAAGATACGCAGTATTTT
few,14,TRBJ1-2,NA,TRBV20-1,CSAPGEEPDYGYTF,TGCAGTGCTCCCGGGGAGGAGCCAGACTATGGCTACACCTTC
NA,13,TRBJ1-2,NA,TRBV11-2,CASSPGPCYGCTF,TGTGCCAGCAGCCCAGGCCCGTGCTATGGCTGCACCTTC
NA,15,TRBJ1-1,NA,TRBV6-5,CASTPYPSRGTEAFF,TGTGCCAGCACCCCTTACCCCTCCCGAGGGACTGAAGCTTTCTTT
many,10,TRBJ1-3,NA,TRBV9,CASSGPSRYF,TGTGCCAGCAGCGGACCCAGCCGATATTTT
few,17,TRBJ1-2,TRBD1,TRBV7-8,CASSPRDRLRLNYGYTF,TGTGCCAGCAGCCCTCGGGACAGGCTTCGCCTTAACTATGGCTACACCTTC
NA,16,TRBJ1-1,NA,TRBV4-1,CASSQESGRGDTEAFF,TGCGCCAGCAGCCAAGAATCCGGGCGGGGGGACACTGAAGCTTTCTTT
few,12,TRBJ1-4,NA,TRBV15,CATSRSGRKLFF,TGTGCCACCAGCAGATCCGGTAGGAAACTGTTTTTT
many,11,TRBJ1-1,NA,TRBV20-1,CSANSNTEAFF,TGCAGTGCGAACAGTAACACTGAAGCTTTCTTT
NA,13,TRBJ1-4,NA,TRBV6-1,CASSGPIGGKLFF,TGTGCCAGCAGTGGCCCGATTGGGGGAAAACTGTTTTTT
many,16,TRBJ1-2,NA,TRBV4-3,CASSQVAASVNYGYTF,TGCGCCAGCAGCCAAGTCGCCGCTTCCGTTAACTATGGCTACACCTTC
NA,15,TRBJ1-1,NA,TRBV4-2,CASSQLGPMNTEAFF,TGTGCCAGCAGCCAGCTCGGACCGATGAACACTGAAGCTTTCTTT
many,15,TRBJ1-2,TRBD1,TRBV7-9,CASSYGTVFNYGYTF,TGTGCCAGCAGCTACGGGACAGTTTTCAACTATGGCTACACCTTC
NA,17,TRBJ2-2,NA,TRBV9,CASSAPGSGANTGELFF,TGTGCCAGCAGCGCCCCAGGAAGCGGTGCGAACACCGGGGAGCTGTTTTTT
few,13,TRBJ2-2,NA,TRBV30,CAWSVLNTGELFF,TGTGCCTGGAGTGTACTGAACACCGGGGAGCTGTTTTTT
few,16,TRBJ1-6,NA,TRBV4-1,CASSQVSGRDNSPLHF,TGCGCCAGCAGCCAAGTGTCAGGGAGGGATAATTCACCCCTCCACTTT